Reported below is one TCR beta chain. The antigen remains unidentified. Profiling relied on immunoSEQ multiplex PCR, and the TCRdb table lists in-frame clones only, not all of them. The sample comprises 95,000 to 100,000 clones, roughly 91% of which are singletons, and roughly 1.6% rests with the top ten. These data are taken from a study of OX40 agonist ivuxolimab in advanced cancers. Researchers took blood at baseline, on cycle 4 day 1, and on cycle 7 day 1. General study points: On average, CD8+ T cells had more expanded clones than CD4+. At 0.1 to 3.0 mg/kg and by week 6, clonal expansion occurred in CD4+ and CD8+ blood T cells.

This receptor was identified in an adult with an advanced solid tumor such as melanoma, head and neck, liver or kidney cancer. The material was CD4+ or CD8+ T cells sorted from blood, obtained in a trial of the OX40 agonist ivuxolimab.

CDR3: CASSAALAGSRELFF. CDR3 DNA: TGTGCCAGCAGCGCCGCCTTAGCGGGTTCGCGGGAGCTGTTTTTT. V is TRBV7-2 and J is TRBJ2-2; 7 nucleotides agree with TRBD2. Losses at the gene ends were 5 bases for V and 9 bases for J; bases not matched to a gene: 12. Germline V gene lookup returns CDR1 SGHTA and CDR2 FQGNSA. The CDR3 is made up of 15 amino acids.